Shown below are 11 T cell receptor beta chains from a single sample sequenced in a study of cytomegalovirus exposure and HLA in healthy donors. PCR involved 60 Vbeta and 13 Jbeta primers. The table came from immunoSEQ multiplex PCR; TCRdb's copy has only in-frame clones and leaves some out. The sample has fewer than 75,000 clones; 80% are singletons. The sample was PBMCs. The source is a woman aged 30 to 39 in good health and CMV-seronegative.

The V call is TRBV5-6, the J call TRBJ2-2; D is ambiguous. The CDR3 is 14 residues long. CDR1 and CDR2 (germline): SGHDT, YYEEEE. V was trimmed by 4 bases and J by 5 bases, leaving 12 bases between them. For the CDR3, the DNA is TGTGCCAGCAGCCGACCCCGAGGTACCGGGGAGCTGTTTTTT. This encodes CASSRPRGTGELFF.

The V gene is TRBV11-1, the J gene TRBJ1-2; a possible D gene is TRBD1 (6 bases). The CDR3 runs to 14 residues. Germline CDR1 and CDR2: SGHAT and FQDESV (reference sequence). Trimming shortened V by 4 bases and J by 8 bases, and 17 bases separated the two germline ends. The CDR3 here is CASSSSDRTRGYTF. As DNA, the CDR3 is TGTGCCAGCAGCTCATCCGACAGGACGCGAGGCTACACCTTC.

Regarding this clone: The CDR3 ends on some other residue instead of the conserved phenylalanine or tryptophan, so this is likely a read error. J is TRBJ2-3 and V is TRBV4-1, with 9 bases lining up with TRBD2. This CDR3 has 18 amino acids. The germline V gene has CDR1 MGHRA and CDR2 YSYEKL. V dropped 0 bases and J dropped 1; count of bases not matched to a gene: 8. CDR3 sequence reads: CASSQDGFLAGRTDTQYV. The DNA of the CDR3 is TGCGCCAGCAGCCAAGATGGGTTTCTAGCGGGGCGCACAGATACGCAGTATGTT.

A few counts support this clone. V usage is TRBV6-5 and J usage is TRBJ2-7; 7 nucleotides match TRBD1. The junction had 5 bases not matched to a gene; V was cut back by 0 bases and J by 3 bases. The germline CDR1 and CDR2 sequences are MNHEY and SVGAGI. The CDR3 covers 15 residues. CDR3 in DNA: TGTGCCAGCAGTTACTCACAGGGGTTCAACTACGAGCAGTACTTC. It specifies CASSYSQGFNYEQYF.

Comment on this clone: A junction boundary mismatches the germline segment, possibly from a read error. The chain combines TRBV7-7 with TRBJ2-1, with TRBD1 matching 8 bases. CDR1 is SSHAT, CDR2 FNYEAQ, per germline (reference sequence). This CDR3 region has 15 residues. The CDR3 here is CASSIGQGFYNEQFF. CDR3 DNA: TGTGCTAGCAGCATCGGACAGGGATTTTACAATGAGCAGTTCTTC.

The CDR3 DNA follows: TGCACCAGCAGCCAAGCCGGGTCGGGGGGGGCTGGGGAGACCCAGTACTTC. Its translation: CTSSQAGSGGAGETQYF. The rearrangement uses TRBV1 and TRBJ2-5; whether TRBD2, the table's D call, matches the DNA was not checked. TRBV1 is a documented pseudogene. The CDR3 consists of 17 residues.

This clone showed up just once. The CDR3 sequence: CASSDEGQGRNYGYTF. In nucleotides, the CDR3 is TGTGCCAGTTCGGATGAGGGACAGGGACGAAACTATGGCTACACCTTC. The chain combines TRBV7-8 with TRBJ1-2, with TRBD1 identical over 9 bases. The junction had 13 bases not matched to a gene; V was cut back by 9 bases and J by 2 bases. This CDR3 is built from 16 residues. Germline V gene sequence: CDR1 SGHVS, CDR2 FQNEAQ. The variable domain in full, with the rest retrieved from reference TRBV7-8 and TRBJ1-2, is GAGVSQSPRYKVAKRGQDVALRCDPISGHVSLFWYQQALGQGPEFLTYFQNEAQLDKSGLPSDRFFAERPEGSVSTLKIQRTQQEDSAVYLCASSDEGQGRNYGYTFGSGTRLTVV.

Here the CDR3 reads CAWSVFIGGNEQYF. The CDR3 region has the DNA TGTGCCTGGAGTGTATTTATAGGGGGCAACGAGCAGTACTTC. The chain employs TRBV30 and TRBJ2-7; 7 nucleotides match TRBD1. The germline V gene encodes CDR1 GTSNPN and CDR2 SVGIG (reference sequence). Germline trimming cut 0 bases from V and 5 bases from J; bases unmatched to any gene: 7. This CDR3 contains 14 residues.

V is TRBV13 and J is TRBJ2-3; weak D call: TRBD2 (5 bases). The CDR3 has 12 amino acids. V lost 5 bases, J lost 11 bases, and 14 bases lay in between. Germline V gene lookup returns CDR1 PRHDT and CDR2 FYEKMQ (reference sequence). As DNA, the CDR3 is TGTGCCAGCAGCCTATTAGATCGGGGGCAGTATTTT. It yields the protein CASSLLDRGQYF.

In its sample, this clone was seen once. The chain has TRBV15 and TRBJ2-7, with D possibly TRBD1 on 5 matching bases. The V end was cut by 1 base, the J end by 2 bases, with 18 bases between. Germline V CDR1 and CDR2: LNHNV, YYDKDF (reference sequence). The CDR3 has 17 amino acids. The CDR3 bases are TGTGCCACCAGCAGAGTAGACAGCCGTCAATCAGCCTACGAGCAGTACTTC. Translated: CATSRVDSRQSAYEQYF.

This clone was found a few times. This chain uses TRBV5-6 with TRBJ1-1; D gene unclear. The V gene's germline CDR1 is SGHDT and CDR2 YYEEEE. CDR3 length equals 13 residues. Trimming removed 4 bases from V and 3 bases from J, with 10 bases in between. CDR3 nucleotide sequence: TGTGCCAGCAGCCCTAGCGTATACACTGAAGCTTTCTTT. Amino acids: CASSPSVYTEAFF.